This is a list of T cell receptor beta chains from one sample in a study of cytomegalovirus exposure and HLA in healthy donors. Sequencing used immunoSEQ multiplex PCR; TCRdb keeps in-frame clones, though not all of them. This table has some 170,000 clones, about four fifths appearing once. The sample consisted of PBMCs. The receptor set was obtained from a man between 50 and 59 years old in good health and CMV-seropositive. CDR3s include the opening cysteine and the closing phenylalanine or tryptophan. The D gene is left open where the match is weak. Expanded clones get a size class; other rows say once, few or many, or leave the size out.

TRBJ2-7	NA	TRBV5-4	NA	TGTGCCAGCAGACGGCGGGACGAACCCTACGAGCAGTACTTC	CASRRRDEPYEQYF
TRBJ2-7	NA	TRBV4-3	TRBD1	TGCGCCAGCAGCCAAGATCAGGGGGTGCTCTCCTACGAGCAGTACTTC	CASSQDQGVLSYEQYF
TRBJ2-7	NA	TRBV4-1	TRBD1	TGCGCCAGCAGGAAGACAGGGGCATACGAGCAGTACTTC	CASRKTGAYEQYF
TRBJ2-7	NA	TRBV29-1	TRBD1	TGCAGCGTTGGGACAGGGTCCGAGCAGTACTTC	CSVGTGSEQYF
TRBJ2-7	NA	TRBV19	TRBD1	TGTGCCAGCCAGCCGGGACAGGGGGTTAACGAGCAGTACTTC	CASQPGQGVNEQYF
TRBJ2-2	NA	TRBV6-5	NA	TGTGCCACTCAAACAGGGACGGCCACCGGGGAGCTGTTTTTT	CATQTGTATGELFF
TRBJ1-2	NA	TRBV28	TRBD1	TGTGCCAGCAGTTTAAGGTACAGGGGGGCCTACGGCTACACCTTC	CASSLRYRGAYGYTF
TRBJ2-5	NA	TRBV7-2	NA	TGTGCCAGCAGCTCTAGCGTGTACCAAGAGACCCAGTACTTC	CASSSSVYQETQYF
TRBJ1-4	NA	TRBV4-2	TRBD1	TGTGCCAGCAGCCAAGGACAGGGCGATGAAAAACTGTTTTTT	CASSQGQGDEKLFF
TRBJ2-6	NA	TRBV19	NA	TGTGCCAGTAGTATTTTCTTGGGGGGAACCGCACCCTCTGGGGCCAACGTCCTGACTTTC	CASSIFLGGTAPSGANVLTF
TRBJ2-7	NA	TRBV6-1	NA	TGTGCCAGCTTTGCGGCTTGGAGCTCCTACGAGCAGTACTTC	CASFAAWSSYEQYF
TRBJ2-3	NA	TRBV25-1	NA	TGTGCCAGCAGGGAAACATCCCTGGGCACAGATACGCAGTATTTT	CASRETSLGTDTQYF
TRBJ1-3	NA	TRBV28	NA	TGTGCCAGCAGTTTGATGTACAGCGGAAACACCATATATTTT	CASSLMYSGNTIYF
TRBJ2-1	NA	TRBV7-9	TRBD2	TGTGCCAGCAGCTGGGGACTAGTCCAAAATGAGCAGTTCTTC	CASSWGLVQNEQFF
TRBJ1-1	NA	TRBV11-2	NA	TGTGCCAGCAGCCCCACTTGGGGGCCCGAAGAAGCTTTCTTT	CASSPTWGPEEAFF
TRBJ2-7	NA	TRBV19	NA	TGTGCCAGTAGTATCCAACAGGGATACGAGCAGTACTTC	CASSIQQGYEQYF
TRBJ2-7	NA	TRBV15	NA	TGTGCCACCAGCAGAGATCGCAAGGGGGGGAGTGAGCAGTACTTC	CATSRDRKGGSEQYF
TRBJ2-5	once	TRBV19	NA	TGTGCCAGTAGTCGACTAGGGGAGACCCAGTACTTC	CASSRLGETQYF
TRBJ2-1	NA	TRBV7-9	NA	TGTTCCAGCAGCTTAGGGGCGGGAGAGCAGTTCTTC	CSSSLGAGEQFF
TRBJ2-7	NA	TRBV7-3	TRBD2	TGTGCCAGCAGCCCTGGACTAGCGGGGGGTAGCTCCTACGAGCAGTACTTC	CASSPGLAGGSSYEQYF
TRBJ1-1	NA	TRBV9	NA	TGTGCCAGCAGCGTACAGGGGATCTCTGAAGCTTTCTTT	CASSVQGISEAFF
TRBJ2-3	NA	TRBV2	TRBD2	TGTGCCAGCAGTGCACCTGGGGGGGGTACGCAGTATTTT	CASSAPGGGTQYF
TRBJ1-5	NA	TRBV7-2	NA	TGTGCCAGCAGCTCCGACAGTCTTAGCAATCAGCCCCAGCATTTT	CASSSDSLSNQPQHF
TRBJ2-3	NA	TRBV9	TRBD2	TGTGCCAGCAGCGTAGCGGGGGGGATGCTGGATACGCAGTATTTT	CASSVAGGMLDTQYF
TRBJ1-1	NA	TRBV2	NA	TGTGCCAGCAGCGGTCATAAAGGGACTATTGCTGAAGCTTTCTTT	CASSGHKGTIAEAFF
TRBJ1-1	NA	TRBV6-5	NA	TGTGCCAGCAGCTACACGGGGGTTCCCCACACTGAAGCTTTCTTT	CASSYTGVPHTEAFF
TRBJ2-7	NA	TRBV7-2	TRBD1	TGTGCCAGCAGCTCAGGGACAGGGGGCGGTTACGAGCAGTACTTC	CASSSGTGGGYEQYF
TRBJ1-1	NA	TRBV6-1	TRBD1	TGTGCCAGCAGTGAACGGGTGGGACAGGGGGCGACTGAAGCTTTCTTT	CASSERVGQGATEAFF
TRBJ2-1	NA	TRBV11-3	NA	TGTGCCAGCAGCTTAGAGAGCTACAATGAGCAGTTCTTC	CASSLESYNEQFF
TRBJ2-7	NA	TRBV28	NA	TGTGCCAGCAGGCTAAACTACGAGCAGTACTTC	CASRLNYEQYF
TRBJ1-2	NA	TRBV5-1	TRBD1	TGCGCCAGCAGCAAGACACAGGGGGCGGATGGCTACACCTTC	CASSKTQGADGYTF
TRBJ1-1	NA	TRBV29-1	NA	TGCAGCGTCCGGCCTTTACAGGGCCAAAGATGGAACACTGAAGCTTTCTTT	CSVRPLQGQRWNTEAFF
TRBJ1-1	NA	TRBV7-9	NA	TGTGCCAGCAGCTTAACGGGAGGGTTCACTGAAGCTTTCTTT	CASSLTGGFTEAFF
TRBJ2-5	few	TRBV27	NA	TGTGCCAGCAGTTCCCTCTCCATGGGAGCAGGGGGGAGCTACATAAACTTC	CASSSLSMGAGGSYINF
TRBJ2-3	NA	TRBV27	TRBD2	TGTGCCAGCAGTCCGCTAGCGGGAGAGAGCACAGATACGCAGTATTTT	CASSPLAGESTDTQYF
TRBJ1-5	NA	TRBV6-5	NA	TGTGCCAGCAGTTACGGTGCAGGGAATCAGCCCCAGCATTTT	CASSYGAGNQPQHF
TRBJ2-7	NA	TRBV27	NA	TGTGCCAGCAGTTCGAAGAGCTCCTACGAGCAGTACTTC	CASSSKSSYEQYF
TRBJ2-1	NA	TRBV18	TRBD2	TGTGCCAGCTCACAGGGACTAGATAGTGAGCAGTTCTTC	CASSQGLDSEQFF
TRBJ1-1	NA	TRBV14	NA	TGTGCCAGCAGTCCAGGGTGGAACACTGAAGCTTTCTTT	CASSPGWNTEAFF
TRBJ1-2	NA	TRBV19	NA	TGTGCCAGTACCTTAGCCCTAACGGCCTATGGCTACACCTTC	CASTLALTAYGYTF
TRBJ2-2	NA	TRBV2	NA	TGTGCCAGCAGTGAGCAGGGGATCTGGGAGCTGTTTTTT	CASSEQGIWELFF
TRBJ2-1	NA	TRBV20-1	NA	TGCAGTGCTCCCCGGGGTTTTGAGCAGTTCTTC	CSAPRGFEQFF
TRBJ2-7	NA	TRBV15	TRBD1	TGTGCCACCAGTGCTGACAGGGGGCGATTCTACGAGCAGTACTTC	CATSADRGRFYEQYF
TRBJ1-6	once	TRBV10-1	TRBD1	TGCGCCAGCAGGGACAGGAATAATTCACCCCTCCACTTT	CASRDRNNSPLHF
TRBJ1-1	NA	TRBV6-5	NA	TGTGCCAGTCATCGCGAGGTCATGAACACTGAAGCTTTCTTT	CASHREVMNTEAFF